This record concerns one TCR beta chain sequence. This clonotype was observed at least ten times. Its antigen has not been determined. There are no base qualities to consult, and no much larger clone falls within one base. For repertoire sequencing, the TCR beta CDR3 regions were amplified from RNA transcripts. HTBI primers and the Qiagen OneStep RT-PCR kit were used in a first-round RT-PCR, which was followed by a second-round multiplex PCR, size selection and purification. The libraries underwent paired-end sequencing with 100 bp reads on an Illumina HiSeq2000. The paper's processing steps were these. SOAPnuke was used to process the reads, removing any read that contained adapters or uncalled bases, had a mean Phred below 15, or lacked an exact match to the constant primer or identifier. COPE v1.2.5 was used to merge high-quality paired reads. Each unique nucleotide sequence was defined as a clonotype, and clonotypes were aligned to IMGT TRB V, D and J references with MiTCR v1.1. Analysis was restricted to V-J combinations with a frequency above 0.0001, which covered roughly 99% of repertoires. For each V-J combination, a TCR clonal expansion and chaos score was defined as F50 clonal expansion divided by the chaos observed in the TCRdist matrix. Features were reduced by Welch's t-statistics and random forest to 10 to 15 V-J combinations, which fed a naive Bayes classifier. The similarity between thyroid and blood repertoires was quantified using the Morisita-Horn index. TCRdb itself trimmed the public reads at Q25 with fastp, ran MiXCR and retained productive beta chains. Each entry merges the rows of one CDR3 protein and shows their most common DNA and genes. For this entry, the V and J calls and clone size follow TCRdb and not the study's own pipeline. This sample lists 350,000 to 450,000 distinct CDR3 sequences; about 16% were detected once. Around 1.5% of the sample lies in the top ten.

These data come from a study of Graves' ophthalmopathy and Graves' hyperthyroidism (dated by TCRdb to the late 2010s). For the wider study: Peripheral blood was collected at initial diagnosis, prior to any treatment. To tell Graves' ophthalmopathy apart from Graves' hyperthyroidism, and to predict which patients would progress to ophthalmopathy, the study relied on TCR beta repertoire signatures. In total, some 140 blood samples were TCR-sequenced: fewer than 50 ophthalmopathy, about 75 hyperthyroidism and approximately 17 hyperthyroidism-to-ophthalmopathy patients. To explore V-J signatures that distinguish ophthalmopathy from hyperthyroidism, a discovery set of roughly 98 patients was enrolled, made up of under 50 with ophthalmopathy and under 65 with stable hyperthyroidism. For independent validation, a separate cohort was made up of around 18 hyperthyroidism patients plus 17 patients who later progressed from hyperthyroidism to ophthalmopathy. In more than five hyperthyroidism patients, T-cell repertoires of thyroid tissue and blood were compared. Once sampling was done, hyperthyroidism patients were given methimazole at a starting dose of 30 mg daily, while ophthalmopathy patients were given high-dose intravenous methylprednisolone. The 90 to 100 discovery patients were randomly divided into training and test sets at a 7:3 ratio.

Inclusive of the bounding cysteine and phenylalanine, the CDR3 is 11 residues long. CDR3 DNA only is kept here, 33 bases in frame from base 1. The junction shows trimming of 4 bases on V and 7 bases on J, plus 7 bases between the germline ends. From a lookup of the germline V gene (reference sequence), CDR1 and CDR2 are LNHDA and SQIVND. Ophthalmopathy patients were characterized by moderately to severely active disease, a Clinical Activity Score of at least 3, a NOSPECS grade of at least 4, and a disease duration under 3 months. Patients with other autoimmune diseases, uncontrolled infections, pregnancy or lactation were excluded. Clinical symptoms, serum thyroxine, TRAb, thyroid ultrasound and orbital computed tomography formed the basis of the diagnosis. Ficoll-Paque density gradient centrifugation was used to isolate PBMCs from around 10 ml of fresh peripheral blood. Total RNA was extracted with Trizol reagent and quality-checked on an Agilent 2100 Bioanalyzer.

Summary of the overall study and its limitations: In validation, the model predicted ophthalmopathy progression with about 70% sensitivity and approximately 78% specificity; roughly 11 predicted patients were CT-confirmed with GO in a median of around 6 months. Sample size was not predetermined statistically, and investigators were not blinded to group allocation. Among expanded thyroid clonotypes with frequency above 0.001, most also showed up in blood, which suggests that blood repertoires may reflect the thyroid immune response. In cross-validation, the 13-signature model distinguished ophthalmopathy from stable hyperthyroidism with just over 85% sensitivity and roughly 81% specificity, while in the test set the corresponding values were about 80% and 75%.

The receptor was derived from a woman between 18 and 30 years old with Graves' ophthalmopathy. Donor details come from another sample of the same person, matched by shared clones. The rearrangement combines TRBV19 with TRBJ1-1, with the D gene call left open. The sequencing sample was made of peripheral blood. The CDR3: CASSTKLEAFF. Read as DNA, the sequence is TGTGCCAGTAGTACCAAGCTTGAAGCTTTCTTT.